This T cell receptor (beta chain) comes out of a study of blood T cell repertoires in COVID-19. Germline V CDR1 and CDR2: MNHEY, SMNVEV (reference sequence). The CDR3 loop spans 17 amino acids. J lost 4 bases, V lost 0 bases, and 12 bases had no gene match. Original processing methods: Estimation of nucleated cell counts was performed using reference gene primer amplification. Here immunoSEQ multiplex PCR was the method, and the copy in TCRdb shows in-frame clones only, minus some. That table gives V, J and clone size, and the DNA gave D and trimming. The sample includes approximately 190,000 clones, over 75% of them seen just once.

Sequences were obtained from peripheral blood. The receptor comes from a middle-aged woman who had recovered from COVID-19. This rearrangement joins TRBV27 to TRBJ2-7, with TRBD1 identical over 7 bases. In DNA form, the CDR3 reads TGTGCCAGCAGTTTATCGATTTATCTAGGGGGCCCGTACGAGCAGTACTTC. Residues: CASSLSIYLGGPYEQYF.